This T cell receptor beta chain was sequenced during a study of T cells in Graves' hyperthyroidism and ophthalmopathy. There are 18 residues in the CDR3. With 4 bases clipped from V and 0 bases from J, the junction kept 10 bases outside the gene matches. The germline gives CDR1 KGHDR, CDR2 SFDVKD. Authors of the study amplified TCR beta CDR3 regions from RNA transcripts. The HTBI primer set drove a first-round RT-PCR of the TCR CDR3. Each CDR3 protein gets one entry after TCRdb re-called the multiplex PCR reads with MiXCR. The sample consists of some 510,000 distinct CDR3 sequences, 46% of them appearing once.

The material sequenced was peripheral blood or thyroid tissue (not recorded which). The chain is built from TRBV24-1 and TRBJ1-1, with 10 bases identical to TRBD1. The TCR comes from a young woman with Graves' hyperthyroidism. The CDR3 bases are TGTGCCACCAGTGAACTGCCCGGGACAGGGGCGTTGAACACTGAAGCTTTCTTT. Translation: CATSELPGTGALNTEAFF.